Given below is one T cell receptor beta chain in context. Its target is unknown. TCRdb used MiXCR to reprocess the reads, holding one entry per CDR3 protein. The sample carries 450,000 to 600,000 distinct CDR3 sequences, roughly 42% recorded once. This sample was included in a study of T cell repertoires in cytomegalovirus infection. J was trimmed by 5 bases and V by 3 bases; bases with no gene match: 9. CDR1 is SGHNT and CDR2 is YYREEE in the germline V gene (reference sequence). The CDR3 has 16 residues. V and J are TRBV5-4 and TRBJ2-2, with TRBD2 identical over 8 bases. Sequencing used cultured PBMCs, obtained from culture after CMV antigen stimulation. The clonotype was recovered from a human donor in good health (CMV status not recorded). Some clones in this sample may be carry-over from other donors' samples. The CDR3 sequence: CASSSGAAGGTGELFF. CDR3 in DNA: TGTGCCAGCAGCTCGGGGGCGGCGGGAGGAACCGGGGAGCTGTTTTTT.